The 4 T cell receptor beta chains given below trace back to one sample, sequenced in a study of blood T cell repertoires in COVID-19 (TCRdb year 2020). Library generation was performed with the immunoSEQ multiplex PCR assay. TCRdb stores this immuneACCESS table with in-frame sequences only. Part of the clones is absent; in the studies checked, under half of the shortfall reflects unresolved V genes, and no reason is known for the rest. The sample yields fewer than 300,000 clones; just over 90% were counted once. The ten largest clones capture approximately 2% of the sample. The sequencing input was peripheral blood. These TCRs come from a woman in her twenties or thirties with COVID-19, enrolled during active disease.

The CDR3 loop is CASALRVSTDTQYF. The CDR3 DNA reads as TGTGCCAGCGCCCTGAGAGTTAGCACAGATACGCAGTATTTT. The chain is built from TRBV2 and TRBJ2-3, with unresolved D. V was trimmed by 8 bases and J by 0 bases, leaving 12 bases between them. The CDR3 has 14 residues. Germline lookup yields CDR1 SNHLY and CDR2 FYNNEI.

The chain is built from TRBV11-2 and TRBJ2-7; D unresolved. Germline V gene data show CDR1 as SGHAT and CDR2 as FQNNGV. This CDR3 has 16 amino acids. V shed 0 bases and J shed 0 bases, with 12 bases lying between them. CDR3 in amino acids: CASSLEKSTASYEQYF. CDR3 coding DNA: TGTGCCAGCAGCTTAGAGAAATCTACAGCCTCCTACGAGCAGTACTTC.

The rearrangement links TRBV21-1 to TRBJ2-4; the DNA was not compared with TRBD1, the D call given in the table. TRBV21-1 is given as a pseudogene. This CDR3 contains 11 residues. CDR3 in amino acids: CASADSRFTYF. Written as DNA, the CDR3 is TGTGCCAGCGCGGACAGTCGATTTACTTACTTC.

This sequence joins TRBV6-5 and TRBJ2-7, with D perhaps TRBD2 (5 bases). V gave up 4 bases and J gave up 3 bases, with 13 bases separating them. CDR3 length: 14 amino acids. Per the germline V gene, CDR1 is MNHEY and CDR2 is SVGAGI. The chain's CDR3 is CASSFSLRDYEQYF. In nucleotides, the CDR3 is TGTGCCAGCAGTTTTTCCCTCCGGGACTACGAGCAGTACTTC.